This paragraph covers one TCR beta chain sequence. Its antigen remains unidentified. The data are from a study of OX40 agonist ivuxolimab in advanced cancers. Across the study: Patients were given ivuxolimab, an antibody that agonizes OX40 (CD134). There were three patients with partial responses, one having hepatocellular carcinoma and two cutaneous melanoma.

TCRdb's copy holds only in-frame clones and misses some; the assay was immunoSEQ multiplex PCR. The profile shows tens of thousands of clones, 80% to 90% of them singletons. Drawing of blood for sampling happened at baseline, at cycle 4 day 1, and at cycle 7 day 1. General observations from the study: CD4+ and CD8+ blood T cells expanded clonally by week 6 at 0.1 to 3.0 mg/kg.

This CDR3 spans 15 amino acids. V lost 8 bases and J lost 4; bases outside the gene matches: 6. The sequencing used CD4+ or CD8+ T cells sorted from blood, collected in a trial of the OX40 agonist ivuxolimab. The chain links TRBV6-7 to TRBJ2-3; 13 bases align to TRBD2. TRBV6-7 belongs to the ORF category, with a function that is uncertain. This clonotype was sampled from an adult with an advanced solid tumor such as melanoma, head and neck, liver or kidney cancer. CDR3 nucleotides: TGTGCCAGCGCGCTTGGGACTAGCGGGGCAGATACGCAGTATTTT. It encodes CASALGTSGADTQYF.